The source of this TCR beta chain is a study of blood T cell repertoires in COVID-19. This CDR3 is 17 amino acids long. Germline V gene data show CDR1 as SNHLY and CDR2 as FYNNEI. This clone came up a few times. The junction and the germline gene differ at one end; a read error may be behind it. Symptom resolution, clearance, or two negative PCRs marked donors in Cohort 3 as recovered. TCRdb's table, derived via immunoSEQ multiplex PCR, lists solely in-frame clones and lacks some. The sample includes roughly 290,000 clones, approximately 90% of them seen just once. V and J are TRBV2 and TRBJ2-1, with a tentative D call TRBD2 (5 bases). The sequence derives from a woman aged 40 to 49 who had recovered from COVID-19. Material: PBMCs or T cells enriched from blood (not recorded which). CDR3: CASSEWARAVSFNEQFF. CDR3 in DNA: TGTGCCAGCAGTGAATGGGCTCGAGCGGTATCCTTCAATGAGCAGTTCTTC.